This T cell receptor (beta chain) is drawn from a study of blood T cell repertoires in COVID-19. Study-level information: In each case, the material was cDNA or gDNA derived from T cells, B-cell-depleted T cells, or PBMCs.

Assignments of participants to cohorts depended upon their own reported clinical history. Produced via immunoSEQ multiplex PCR; TCRdb's table is partial and in-frame only. The data show approximately 300,000 clones, 85% to 90% seen once. The sequenced material came from PBMCs or T cells enriched from blood (not recorded which). The clonotype comes from a woman in her late teens or twenties who had recovered from COVID-19.

This CDR3 is CAISEPPGQGYDYGYTF. CDR3 in DNA: TGTGCCATCAGTGAGCCCCCGGGACAGGGGTATGACTATGGCTACACCTTC. V gene TRBV10-3 combines with J gene TRBJ1-2; 10 bases line up with TRBD1. The CDR3 is 17 amino acids. Losses at the gene ends were 2 bases for V and 3 bases for J; bases not matched to a gene: 9. The V gene's germline CDR1 is ENHRY and CDR2 SYGVKD.